Sequencing of this T cell receptor beta chain was carried out in a study of Ad26.COV2.S vaccination and SARS-CoV-2 variants. As for the study in general: By the intramuscular route, Ad26.COV2.S was given once, or twice 56 days apart.

Germline lookup yields CDR1 SGHTA and CDR2 FQGNSA. The CDR3 sequence is 19 residues long. The V end lost 2 bases, the J end lost 0 bases, and 20 bases lay between the germline ends. Method: immunoSEQ multiplex PCR; TCRdb's copy keeps in-frame clones and lacks some. The table includes 350,000 to 550,000 clones, 89% detected once. Treatment: about 20 received Ad26.COV2.S at low or high dose, single or two shots; a few received placebo; per-sample allocation not given. Samples were taken on day 63 after the first vaccine or placebo injection. An adult aged 18-55 years in Boston served as the donor. This clone is a singleton in its sample. What it binds is not known. Notes on the study in general: Spike-specific TCR breadth was greater in vaccine than placebo recipients.

The receptor was isolated from a person aged 18-60 years who received the Ad26.COV2.S COVID-19 vaccine or a placebo. The chain carries TRBV7-2 and TRBJ2-1; D is uncertain. This specimen consisted of peripheral blood, obtained in a trial of Ad26.COV2.S vaccine versus placebo. The CDR3 spells CASSLSHSSYPPSYNEQFF. CDR3 bases: TGTGCCAGCAGCTTAAGCCACAGTTCATACCCTCCCTCCTACAATGAGCAGTTCTTC.